This T cell receptor beta chain is drawn from a study of lymphopenia after photon versus proton radiotherapy. The ends lost 4 bases at V and 0 bases at J; junction bases unmatched: 3. This CDR3 spans 14 amino acids. Germline V gene sequence: CDR1 SGHRS, CDR2 YFSETQ. Concerning this clone: What it binds is unknown.

Sequencing used immunoSEQ multiplex PCR; TCRdb keeps in-frame clones, though not all of them. Altogether roughly 25,000 clones are present, 75% to 90% being singletons, with the ten largest covering under 6.5%. Study conclusions and caveats: In patients who died, overall survival fell as post-nadir TCR diversity dropped more. Photon-treated patients lost naive T cells and TCR diversity; proton-treated stayed stable. Survival link was tested only in deceased patients; proton benefit remains a possibility.

The rearrangement joins TRBV5-1 to TRBJ1-1; 7 bases map to TRBD1. Source: peripheral blood, taken from a patient treated with photon-based radiotherapy. This TCR came from a man aged 30 to 39 with gastric cancer. The CDR3 loop reads CASSLQGMNTEAFF. The CDR3 coding sequence is TGCGCCAGCAGCCTACAGGGGATGAACACTGAAGCTTTCTTT.